Following are 21 T cell receptor beta chains from one sample sequenced in a study of blood T cell repertoires in COVID-19. Clones were sequenced by immunoSEQ multiplex PCR, and TCRdb holds only the in-frame ones, with some missing. The sample includes a few hundred thousand clones, around four fifths of them seen just once. The specimen sequenced was peripheral blood. All receptors come from a man in his sixties with acute or convalescent COVID-19.

The rearrangement joins TRBV27 to TRBJ1-1; D is unclear. CDR1 is MNHEY and CDR2 is SMNVEV in the germline V gene (reference sequence). V lost 2 bases and J lost 8, with 12 bases in between. The CDR3 is 13 amino acids. CDR3 protein: CASSLLSRFEAFF. CDR3 in DNA: TGTGCCAGCAGTTTACTCAGTCGTTTCGAAGCTTTCTTT.

This chain uses TRBV3-1 (or the pseudogene TRBV3-2) with TRBJ2-1; 7 nucleotides align to TRBD2. This CDR3 region has 15 residues. Germline V CDR1 and CDR2: LGHDT, YNNKEL (reference sequence). V lost 2 bases to trimming and J lost 4 bases; unmatched junction nucleotides: 5. The chain's CDR3 is CASSQFGGSYNEQFF. The CDR3 nucleotides read TGTGCCAGCAGCCAATTTGGCGGGAGTTACAATGAGCAGTTCTTC.

The V gene is TRBV7-8, the J gene TRBJ2-1; D is perhaps TRBD2 (6 bases). Germline V lookup: CDR1 SGHVS, CDR2 FQNEAQ. CDR3 length: 13 residues. Trimming cost V 4 bases and J 5 bases, with 9 bases left between them. The CDR3 region is CASSWGVNNEQFF. The CDR3 coding sequence is TGTGCCAGCAGCTGGGGGGTAAACAATGAGCAGTTCTTC.

The genes are TRBV29-1 and TRBJ2-7, with 9 bases fitting TRBD2. Germline lookup yields CDR1 SQVTM and CDR2 ANQGSEA. The CDR3 consists of 14 residues. Trimming took 7 bases from V and 2 from J; bases not matched to a gene: 9. CDR3 loop: CSARSGSSAYEQYF. CDR3 bases: TGCAGCGCCCGTAGCGGGAGCAGCGCCTACGAGCAGTACTTC.

The genes are TRBV7-2 and TRBJ2-2; 15 bases match TRBD2. The CDR3 sequence is 19 residues long. The germline gives CDR1 SGHTA, CDR2 FQGNSA. The ends lost 0 bases at V and 4 bases at J; junction bases unmatched: 6. Written as DNA, the CDR3 is TGTACCAGCAGCTTAGCGCCCGGACTAGCGGGAGGGGGCACCGGGGAGCTGTTTTTT. Its protein is CTSSLAPGLAGGGTGELFF.

This clone was counted once. This chain links TRBV2 with TRBJ1-3; no clear D. Deletions cut 1 base from V and 8 bases from J, with 6 bases between. CDR3 length equals 12 residues. Germline V gene lookup returns CDR1 SNHLY and CDR2 FYNNEI. The CDR3 is CASSEGAYTIYF. The CDR3 DNA reads TGTGCCAGCAGTGAAGGAGCGTACACCATATATTTT.

V and J are TRBV18 and TRBJ1-2, with D hard to call. Germline lookup yields CDR1 KGHSH and CDR2 LQKENI. The CDR3 length is 15 residues. Trimming shortened V by 4 bases and J by 8 bases, and 20 bases separated the two germline ends. This CDR3 reads CASSRNREGTSGYTF. DNA of the CDR3: TGTGCCAGCTCACGCAACCGAGAGGGTACTAGCGGCTACACCTTC.

The chain is built from TRBV7-9 and TRBJ2-7; a possible D gene is TRBD1 (6 bases). The length of the CDR3 is 15 residues. The V gene's germline CDR1 is SEHNR and CDR2 FQNEAQ (reference sequence). The ends were cut back, 0 bases at V and 7 bases at J, with 16 bases in the middle. This chain's CDR3 is CASSLARGQTKEQYF. The DNA for the CDR3 is TGTGCCAGCAGCTTAGCGAGAGGACAGACTAAGGAGCAGTACTTC.

The rearrangement uses TRBV5-1 and TRBJ2-7, with 9 bases aligning to TRBD1. The CDR3 totals 18 residues. CDR1 is SGHRS and CDR2 is YFSETQ in the germline V gene. Germline trimming cut 4 bases from V and 0 bases from J; bases unmatched to any gene: 14. CDR3 amino acids: CASSPGTGIFGISYEQYF. DNA for the CDR3: TGCGCCAGCAGCCCCGGGACAGGGATATTTGGAATCTCCTACGAGCAGTACTTC.

This clone turned up a few times. The genes are TRBV23-1 and TRBJ1-4; TRBD1 is a possible D gene (6 bases). TRBV23-1 counts as an open reading frame of uncertain function. The CDR3 runs to 16 residues. Deletions cut 0 bases from V and 5 bases from J, with 13 bases between. CDR3 coding DNA: TGCGCCAGCAGTCAATCGAGGGCAGGGGAGAATGAAAAACTGTTTTTT. Its protein product is CASSQSRAGENEKLFF.

This clone was detected only a few times. The V and J genes are TRBV30 and TRBJ2-6; D might be TRBD2 (6 bases). CDR3 size: 15 residues. Trimming removed 3 bases from V and 0 bases from J, with 9 bases in between. Germline V gene data show CDR1 as GTSNPN and CDR2 as SVGIG (reference sequence). The DNA of the CDR3 is TGTGCCTGGAGGGCGGGGTCCTCTGGGGCCAACGTCCTGACTTTC. It codes for CAWRAGSSGANVLTF.

The chain couples TRBV2 to TRBJ2-3; 8 bases match TRBD2. With 6 bases clipped from V and 3 bases from J, the junction kept 8 bases outside the gene matches. The CDR3 covers 15 residues. CDR1 is SNHLY and CDR2 is FYNNEI in the germline V gene. CDR3 bases: TGTGCCAGCAGCCGAGCGGGGGCTATAACAGATACGCAGTATTTT. Protein sequence: CASSRAGAITDTQYF.

This clone has only one observation. The junction does not match germline at one end; this may be a read error. In the same sample, other DNA sequences code for this CDR3. This chain joins TRBV12-3 or TRBV12-4 and TRBJ2-5; weak D call: TRBD1 (5 bases). The length of the CDR3 is 13 residues. CDR3 sequence (DNA): TGCGCCAGCAGTTACAGGATTGACGGGACCCAGTACTTC. Translating gives CASSYRIDGTQYF.

The table lists this clone with a count of one. The chain has TRBV7-3 and TRBJ2-2; D perhaps matches TRBD2 (6 bases). V was clipped by 3 bases and J by 3 bases, with 8 bases between them. The CDR3 is 14 amino acids. CDR1 is SGHTA and CDR2 is FQGTGA in the germline V gene. DNA of the CDR3: TGTGCCAGCAGCTTCTCGGGGGACACCGGGGAGCTGTTTTTT. Protein product: CASSFSGDTGELFF.

This clone was counted between two and nine times. This sequence joins TRBV6-5 and TRBJ1-6; tentative D call: TRBD1 (5 bases). The V gene's germline CDR1 is MNHEY and CDR2 SVGAGI. CDR3 size: 13 residues. The germline V and J ends were trimmed by 7 bases and 10 bases, with 14 bases remaining between them. The CDR3 reads CASTYGAGSPLHF. CDR3 in DNA: TGTGCCAGCACCTACGGCGCAGGGTCACCCCTCCACTTT.

The gene calls are TRBV28 and TRBJ2-7; 11 bases match TRBD2. This CDR3 is 16 amino acids long. The germline V gene encodes CDR1 MDHEN and CDR2 SYDVKM. The V and J ends lost 5 bases and 3 bases, in that order; junction bases with no gene match: 9. CDR3 sequence: CASSPPGTSGYYEQYF. The DNA for the CDR3 is TGTGCCAGCAGTCCGCCCGGGACTAGCGGTTACTACGAGCAGTACTTC.

The rearrangement uses TRBV2 and TRBJ1-2; weak D call: TRBD1 (6 bases). This CDR3 is 11 amino acids long. Germline values: CDR1 SNHLY, CDR2 FYNNEI. Trimming left V 6 bases short and J 12 bases short, with 14 bases between. The CDR3 is CASSRTVLNTF. CDR3 nucleotide sequence: TGTGCCAGCAGCAGGACAGTTTTAAACACCTTC.

The chain combines TRBV4-3 with TRBJ2-2; tentatively, D is TRBD1 (6 bases). V shed 1 base and J shed 6 bases, with 18 bases lying between them. Germline CDR1 reads LGHNA; CDR2 reads YSLEER. This CDR3 comprises 17 residues. The CDR3, as DNA: TGCGCCAGCAGCCAAGCACGGGCCAGGGGCCCCCCCGGGGAGCTGTTTTTT. Translated: CASSQARARGPPGELFF.

V and J are TRBV11-2 and TRBJ1-3; D is undetermined. The germline CDR1 and CDR2 sequences are SGHAT and FQNNGV. Deletions cut 2 bases from V and 0 bases from J, with 11 bases between. The CDR3 consists of 16 residues. CDR3 nucleotide sequence: TGTGCCAGCAGCTTAAACTTACGAAACTCTGGAAACACCATATATTTT. Translated, it gives CASSLNLRNSGNTIYF.

This clone showed up just once. V is TRBV28 and J is TRBJ1-1; a weak D match, TRBD1 (6 bases). CDR1 is MDHEN, CDR2 SYDVKM, per germline. The CDR3 is 12 residues long. V lost 2 bases to trimming and J lost 10 bases, with 11 bases between them. The DNA for the CDR3 is TGTGCCAGCAGTTTAAGTCAGGGGTTAGCTTTCTTT. Its protein is CASSLSQGLAFF.

CDR3 in amino acids: CASRETGSLTGELFF. CDR3 nucleotides: TGTGCCAGCAGAGAGACAGGGAGTTTGACCGGGGAGCTGTTTTTT. The gene calls are TRBV2 and TRBJ2-2; the match to TRBD1 covers 7 bases. The junction had 9 bases not matched to a gene; V was cut back by 6 bases and J by 5 bases. Germline V gene data show CDR1 as SNHLY and CDR2 as FYNNEI. The CDR3 runs to 15 residues.